These 25 T cell receptor beta chains were sequenced from one sample in a study of Ad26.COV2.S vaccination and SARS-CoV-2 variants. The data were produced by immunoSEQ multiplex PCR, yet TCRdb's version contains in-frame clones alone and is incomplete. The data hold about 350,000 clones, with approximately 90% observed a single time. Source: peripheral blood, taken after recovery from COVID-19. These receptors all stem from a human donor who had recovered from COVID-19.

The CDR3 bases are TGTGCCAGCAGTCGTGCACTGAACACTGAAGCTTTCTTT. It codes for CASSRALNTEAFF. The rearrangement links TRBV12-3 or TRBV12-4 to TRBJ1-1; no clear D gene. The ends were cut back, 5 bases at V and 0 bases at J, with 7 bases in the middle. CDR3 length: 13 residues.

This chain uses TRBV28 with TRBJ2-5; TRBD2 might be the D (6 bases). The germline V gene encodes CDR1 MDHEN and CDR2 SYDVKM. CDR3 length equals 16 residues. The V end lost 2 bases, the J end lost 3 bases, and 16 bases lay between the germline ends. The CDR3 DNA reads as TGTGCCAGCAGTTTAGACCCCCGGAGGGCCGAAGAGACCCAGTACTTC. This translates into CASSLDPRRAEETQYF.

The gene calls are TRBV27 and TRBJ1-4, with 7 bases identical to TRBD1. The CDR3 totals 15 residues. Germline CDR1 reads MNHEY; CDR2 reads SMNVEV (reference sequence). The V and J ends lost 4 bases and 7 bases, in that order; junction bases with no gene match: 9. The CDR3 is CASSWTGGSSEKLFF. DNA of the CDR3: TGTGCCAGCAGTTGGACAGGTGGTAGTAGTGAAAAACTGTTTTTT.

This rearrangement joins TRBV9 to TRBJ2-3; TRBD2 matches at 8 bases. The germline CDR1 and CDR2 sequences are SGDLS and YYNGEE. V gave up 3 bases and J gave up 2 bases; unmatched junction bases: 11. This CDR3 is built from 17 residues. The CDR3 DNA follows: TGTGCCAGCAGCGCCCGGGGCGGGGGGTTCTCCACAGATACGCAGTATTTT. Protein: CASSARGGGFSTDTQYF.

The rearrangement uses TRBV10-3 and TRBJ1-1, with TRBD1 matching over 8 bases. The CDR3 covers 12 residues. Trimming at V came to 10 bases and at J to 1 base, leaving 2 bases not matched to a gene. In germline, CDR1 is ENHRY, CDR2 SYGVKD. CDR3 nucleotide sequence: TGTGCCACCGGACAGGGGAACACTGAAGCTTTCTTT. Its protein product is CATGQGNTEAFF.

The CDR3 sequence: CASSPPGRGLTEAFF. The CDR3 DNA is TGTGCCAGCAGCCCCCCTGGCAGGGGACTCACTGAAGCTTTCTTT. V usage is TRBV6-2 or TRBV6-3 and J usage is TRBJ1-1; a weak D match, TRBD1 (6 bases). The V gene's germline CDR1 is MNHEY and CDR2 SVGEGT. V lost 6 bases to trimming and J lost 4 bases, with 18 bases between them. This CDR3 contains 15 residues.

The V and J genes are TRBV5-4 and TRBJ1-6; TRBD1 matches at 9 bases. CDR3 size: 15 residues. V shed 3 bases, J shed 6 bases, and the junction held 4 bases outside the gene matches. The germline V gene encodes CDR1 SGHNT and CDR2 YYREEE (reference sequence). The CDR3 nucleotides read TGTGCCAGCAGCTCACAGGGGGCCAGTAATTCACCCCTCCACTTT. It is translated as CASSSQGASNSPLHF.

The chain couples TRBV7-9 to TRBJ1-2; D call uncertain. Trimming stripped 4 bases from V and 7 bases from J, with 10 bases between. Germline V gives CDR1 SEHNR, CDR2 FQNEAQ (reference sequence). This CDR3 comprises 12 residues. CDR3 in amino acids: CASSYIESGYTF. CDR3 bases: TGTGCCAGCAGCTACATTGAGAGTGGCTACACCTTC. Filled out from reference TRBV7-9 and TRBJ1-2, the complete variable domain reads DTGVSQNPRHKITKRGQNVTFRCDPISEHNRLYWYRQTLGQGPEFLTYFQNEAQLEKSRLLSDRFSAERPKGSFSTLEIQRTEQGDSAMYLCASSYIESGYTFGSGTRLTVV.

This chain connects TRBV4-3 to TRBJ2-7; D ambiguous. Germline V gene sequence: CDR1 LGHNA, CDR2 YSLEER. The CDR3 covers 14 residues. Trimming took off 2 bases at V and 2 bases at J, with 10 bases between the two ends. For the CDR3, the DNA is TGCGCCAGCAGCCAATACGTGATCGCCTACGAGCAGTACTTC. The encoded protein is CASSQYVIAYEQYF.

This chain links TRBV5-6 with TRBJ1-2, with D possibly TRBD1 on 6 matching bases. V lost 6 bases and J 4 bases, leaving 19 bases between the germline ends. The CDR3 spans 15 residues. Germline V gene sequence: CDR1 SGHDT, CDR2 YYEEEE. The CDR3 nucleotides are TGTGCCAGCAACAACCGGGACATCGTATTCTATGGCTACACCTTC. As protein: CASNNRDIVFYGYTF.

This chain joins TRBV7-8 and TRBJ2-7; D is perhaps TRBD1 or TRBD2 (6 bases each). V shed 3 bases and J shed 5 bases, with 14 bases lying between them. Germline values: CDR1 SGHVS, CDR2 FQNEAQ. The CDR3 length is 14 residues. In nucleotides, the CDR3 is TGTGCCAGCAGCTTTAGAAGGGGGGTAAACGAGCAGTACTTC. This translates into CASSFRRGVNEQYF.

The chain has TRBV4-1 and TRBJ1-1; 9 bases align to TRBD1. CDR3 length equals 15 residues. Germline lookup yields CDR1 MGHRA and CDR2 YSYEKL. The junction had 1 base not matched to a gene; V was cut back by 1 base and J by 1 base. The CDR3 is CASSQGDRENTEAFF. CDR3 nucleotide sequence: TGCGCCAGCAGCCAAGGGGACAGGGAGAACACTGAAGCTTTCTTT.

The chain links TRBV29-1 to TRBJ2-5; 11 nucleotides agree with TRBD1. There are 16 residues in the CDR3. Trimming removed 6 bases from V and 0 bases from J; junction bases left unmatched: 9. Germline V gene lookup returns CDR1 SQVTM and CDR2 ANQGSEA. Here the CDR3 reads CSVGGQGAVDQETQYF. The CDR3 DNA is TGCAGCGTCGGAGGACAGGGGGCGGTGGACCAAGAGACCCAGTACTTC.

Regarding this clone: At the DNA level, this CDR3 is encoded by other sequences in the same sample as well. The V gene is TRBV7-9, the J gene TRBJ2-5; D is unresolved. In germline, CDR1 is SEHNR, CDR2 FQNEAQ (reference sequence). This CDR3 comprises 11 residues. V was shortened by 3 bases and J by 1 base, with 0 bases between the two germline ends. Here the CDR3 reads CASSFQETQYF. DNA for the CDR3: TGTGCCAGCAGCTTCCAAGAGACCCAGTACTTC.

V gene TRBV2 combines with J gene TRBJ2-7; TRBD1 is a possible D gene (5 bases). Germline CDR1 SNHLY, CDR2 FYNNEI. The CDR3 contains 15 residues. The V and J ends lost 5 bases and 2 bases respectively, with 16 bases between them. CDR3 in DNA: TGTGCCAGCAGTACCCGGCAGACAGCTACCTACGAGCAGTACTTC. It encodes CASSTRQTATYEQYF.

The chain has TRBV15 and TRBJ2-6; D tentatively fits TRBD1 or TRBD2 (6 bases each). The germline V gene encodes CDR1 LNHNV and CDR2 YYDKDF (reference sequence). The CDR3 consists of 16 residues. The germline V and J ends were trimmed by 5 bases and 2 bases, with 13 bases remaining between them. CDR3 loop: CATSLLGGTGANVLTF. CDR3 nucleotides: TGTGCCACCAGCCTGTTAGGGGGGACTGGGGCCAACGTCCTGACTTTC. Combining the CDR3 with reference TRBV15 and TRBJ2-6 gives the whole variable domain DAMVIQNPRYQVTQFGKPVTLSCSQTLNHNVMYWYQQKSSQAPKLLFHYYDKDFNNEADTPDNFQSRRPNTSFCFLDIRSPGLGDTAMYLCATSLLGGTGANVLTFGAGSRLTVL.

The rearrangement joins TRBV27 to TRBJ2-6; D possibly uses TRBD1 or TRBD2 (9 bases each). CDR3 size: 18 residues. CDR1 is MNHEY, CDR2 SMNVEV, per germline (reference sequence). V shed 6 bases and J shed 5 bases, with 23 bases lying between them. CDR3: CASRRGGDRELWANVLTF. DNA for the CDR3: TGTGCCAGCAGGCGGGGGGGGGACAGGGAGCTCTGGGCCAACGTCCTGACTTTC.

Here the CDR3 DNA reads TGTGCCAGCAGCCCGGACGGTCGCAATCAGCCCCAGCATTTT. Translated, it gives CASSPDGRNQPQHF. This chain connects TRBV11-2 to TRBJ1-5; D gene ambiguous. V was clipped by 5 bases and J by 2 bases, with 10 bases between them. The CDR3 totals 14 residues. Germline-derived CDR1 and CDR2 are SGHAT and FQNNGV.

This clone came up once. The chain links TRBV6-1 to TRBJ2-1; 10 positions agree with TRBD2. CDR1 MNHNS and CDR2 SASEGT come from the germline V gene. This CDR3 is built from 16 residues. V gave up 4 bases and J gave up 7 bases; unmatched junction bases: 10. Here the CDR3 reads CASSALTSGRGNEQFF. The CDR3, as DNA: TGTGCCAGCAGTGCCTTGACTAGCGGGCGGGGGAATGAGCAGTTCTTC.

The chain is built from TRBV9 and TRBJ1-2, with D unclear. CDR1 SGDLS and CDR2 YYNGEE come from the germline V gene. The V and J ends lost 0 bases and 7 bases respectively, with 7 bases between them. The CDR3 is 12 amino acids. CDR3 loop: CASSVGGAGYTF. The CDR3 nucleotides read TGTGCCAGCAGCGTAGGGGGTGCTGGCTACACCTTC.

The chain uses TRBV9 and TRBJ2-7, with unresolved D. Germline lookup yields CDR1 SGDLS and CDR2 YYNGEE. Trimming pared 4 bases from V and 1 base from J, leaving 18 bases between. The CDR3 has 16 residues. CDR3 loop: CASSPEGRVGSYEQYF. CDR3 in DNA: TGTGCCAGCAGCCCAGAAGGAAGGGTTGGATCCTACGAGCAGTACTTC.

The chain carries TRBV25-1 and TRBJ1-2, with D tentatively TRBD1 (5 bases). The germline V gene has CDR1 MGHDK and CDR2 SYGVNS. Trimming left V 6 bases short and J 0 bases short, with 11 bases between. The CDR3 has 14 residues. Here the CDR3 DNA reads TGTGCCAGCAGCTTGACGGGGGCTAACTATGGCTACACCTTC. Encoded protein: CASSLTGANYGYTF.

The chain is built from TRBV28 and TRBJ1-3; D is unresolved. This CDR3 region has 13 residues. Trimming took 8 bases from V and 4 from J, leaving 12 bases between them. Germline CDR1 and CDR2: MDHEN and SYDVKM. The chain's CDR3 is CASRLGRGNTIYF. Written as DNA, the CDR3 is TGTGCCAGCCGGTTGGGGAGGGGAAACACCATATATTTT.

The chain couples TRBV6-5 to TRBJ2-3, with 9 bases that match TRBD2. With 4 bases clipped from V and 5 bases from J, the junction kept 10 bases outside the gene matches. There are 16 residues in the CDR3. Per the germline V gene, CDR1 is MNHEY and CDR2 is SVGAGI. CDR3 residues: CASSSSLAGVVDTQYF. In DNA form, the CDR3 reads TGTGCCAGCAGTTCCTCTTTAGCGGGGGTGGTAGATACGCAGTATTTT.

This clone has only a few counts. This sequence joins TRBV19 and TRBJ1-5; tentative D call: TRBD1 (5 bases). This CDR3 region has 14 residues. V was pared by 5 bases and J by 5 bases, with 13 bases between. CDR1 and CDR2 (germline): LNHDA, SQIVND (reference sequence). CDR3: CASSSDRGDQPQHF. The CDR3 DNA reads TGTGCCAGTAGTTCCGATCGGGGGGATCAGCCCCAGCATTTT.